Shown below are 13 T cell receptor beta chains from a single sample sequenced in a study of Graves' ophthalmopathy and Graves' hyperthyroidism. TCR beta CDR3 amplification used RNA transcripts. First-round RT-PCR used HTBI primers; second-round multiplex PCR followed. TCRdb analysed the multiplex PCR reads with MiXCR anew, one entry per CDR3 protein. The table lists around 26,000 distinct CDR3 sequences, around 50% of them singletons. Sequencing was done on a sample of peripheral blood. The receptors here all came from an adult woman with stable Graves' hyperthyroidism.

This clonotype was observed at least ten times. V usage is TRBV13 and J usage is TRBJ2-5, with 7 bases identical to TRBD1. After removal of 5 bases from V and 2 bases from J, the junction contained 5 bases not matched to a gene. The CDR3 is 14 amino acids. The V gene's germline CDR1 is PRHDT and CDR2 FYEKMQ (reference sequence). The chain's CDR3 is CASSAQQGQETQYF. CDR3 DNA: TGTGCCAGCAGCGCCCAACAGGGGCAAGAGACCCAGTACTTC.

This clonotype has ten or more counts. J is TRBJ2-1 and V is TRBV11-3; D gene uncertain. The CDR3 spans 15 residues. CDR1 SGHNT and CDR2 YENEEA come from the germline V gene. V was trimmed by 5 bases and J by 7 bases, leaving 18 bases between them. This CDR3 reads CASSQHPVSGNEQFF. CDR3 DNA sequence: TGTGCCAGCAGCCAACACCCTGTTTCGGGTAATGAGCAGTTCTTC. Looking up the rest from reference TRBV11-3 and TRBJ2-1 gives the full variable domain: EAGVVQSPRYKIIEKKQPVAFWCNPISGHNTLYWYLQNLGQGPELLIRYENEEAVDDSQLPKDRFSAERLKGVDSTLKIQPAELGDSAVYLCASSQHPVSGNEQFFGPGTRLTVL.

This clonotype was detected ten times or more. The rearrangement joins TRBV12-3 or TRBV12-4 to TRBJ1-1; D remains ambiguous. V lost 6 bases to trimming and J lost 7 bases, with 12 bases between them. This CDR3 comprises 12 residues. CDR3 nucleotides: TGTGCCAGCAGCCCTCGACGGTATGAAGCTTTCTTT. It is translated as CASSPRRYEAFF.

V gene TRBV7-3 combines with J gene TRBJ2-7, with D possibly TRBD1 on 6 matching bases. Trimming left V 5 bases short and J 5 bases short, with 19 bases between. The CDR3 runs 15 residues. Germline lookup yields CDR1 SGHTA and CDR2 FQGTGA. The CDR3 nucleotides read TGTGCCAGCAGCCTAGCCGGGACAAAGGGAAACGAGCAGTACTTC. This sequence encodes CASSLAGTKGNEQYF.

This chain joins TRBV20-1 and TRBJ2-3; 7 bases are shared with TRBD1. Germline V gene sequence: CDR1 DFQATT, CDR2 SNEGSKA (reference sequence). Losses at the gene ends were 6 bases for V and 4 bases for J; bases not matched to a gene: 10. This CDR3 is 14 amino acids long. This chain's CDR3 is CSADRTGRADTQYF. Here the CDR3 DNA reads TGCAGTGCAGACCGGACAGGACGGGCAGATACGCAGTATTTT.

This clonotype was counted ten times or more. One base away lies a much larger clone, so this may be a sequencing read error. This sequence joins TRBV4-1 and TRBJ1-5, with 9 bases aligning to TRBD1. V shed 1 base and J 6 bases; nucleotides not matched to a gene: 7. CDR1 and CDR2 from the germline V gene are MGHRA and YSYEKL. This CDR3 spans 16 amino acids. Written as DNA, the CDR3 is TGCGCCAGCAGCCAAGGCCCGGGACAGGGCGTTCAGCCCCAGCATTTT. It is translated as CASSQGPGQGVQPQHF.

The chain carries TRBV5-8 and TRBJ2-3; 10 nucleotides agree with TRBD2. J was trimmed by 0 bases and V by 4 bases; bases with no gene match: 8. From germline, CDR1 is SGHTS and CDR2 YDEGEE. The CDR3 has 17 amino acids. The DNA for the CDR3 is TGTGCCAGCAGCCCCGCCTGGACTAGCGGTAGCACAGATACGCAGTATTTT. It specifies CASSPAWTSGSTDTQYF.

This clonotype was observed at least ten times. V gene TRBV27 combines with J gene TRBJ2-1; 8 bases are shared with TRBD2. Germline values: CDR1 MNHEY, CDR2 SMNVEV (reference sequence). This CDR3 has 16 amino acids. The ends lost 8 bases at V and 4 bases at J; junction bases unmatched: 13. CDR3 sequence reads: CASGGLVGRVYNEQFF. CDR3 DNA: TGTGCCAGCGGCGGTTTGGTCGGGAGGGTTTACAATGAGCAGTTCTTC.

The CDR3 DNA is TGTGCCAGCAGCTTAGCGGGAGACTACGAGCAGTACTTC. Its protein product is CASSLAGDYEQYF. This rearrangement joins TRBV7-2 to TRBJ2-7; perhaps TRBD2 as D (5 bases). This CDR3 region has 13 residues. Deletions cut 0 bases from V and 3 bases from J, with 6 bases between. The germline V gene has CDR1 SGHTA and CDR2 FQGNSA.

This clonotype is medium-sized by share. This chain links TRBV20-1 with TRBJ2-7; 7 bases are shared with TRBD2. This CDR3 has 15 residues. V lost 0 bases to trimming and J lost 0 bases; unmatched junction nucleotides: 5. Looked up from germline, CDR1 is DFQATT and CDR2 is SNEGSKA (reference sequence). CDR3 loop: CSARDSSGYSYEQYF. The CDR3 nucleotides read TGCAGTGCTAGAGATTCTAGCGGATACTCCTACGAGCAGTACTTC.

The chain combines TRBV9 with TRBJ2-3; 9 bases line up with TRBD2. Germline values: CDR1 SGDLS, CDR2 YYNGEE. The V and J ends lost 3 bases and 0 bases, in that order; junction bases with no gene match: 14. The CDR3 is made up of 19 amino acids. CDR3 sequence reads: CASSDEGEKAGGSTDTQYF. In nucleotides, the CDR3 is TGTGCCAGCAGCGACGAGGGGGAAAAAGCGGGAGGAAGCACAGATACGCAGTATTTT.

Points on this clonotype: The conserved phenylalanine or tryptophan normally closing the CDR3 is absent here, so this likely arose from a read error. The V and J genes are TRBV5-1 and TRBJ2-5; TRBD1 aligns across 9 bases. V lost 0 bases, J lost 9 bases, and 12 bases stayed unmatched. Looked up from germline, CDR1 is SGHRS and CDR2 is YFSETQ. CDR3 length: 16 residues. CDR3 protein: CASSLAGTGCFASQYS. In DNA form, the CDR3 reads TGCGCCAGCAGCTTGGCCGGGACAGGGTGTTTCGCGTCCCAGTACTCC.

The chain couples TRBV7-9 to TRBJ2-7; 7 bases line up with TRBD2. The DNA end is more similar to TRBJ2-1, so the J call may be wrong. The CDR3 consists of 14 residues. Germline V CDR1 and CDR2: SEHNR, FQNEAQ (reference sequence). CDR3 in DNA: TGTGCCAGCAGTCGGGGCGGGAGACCGAATGAGCAGTTCTTC. It translates to CASSRGGRPNEQFF.